These 18 T cell receptor beta chains were sequenced from one sample in a study of blood T cells in healthy people across ages. Alongside a J-beta primer mix, a sample-barcoded 5' primer served in a second PCR lasting about 7 to 11 cycles. MiXCR, run by TCRdb on the 5' RACE reads, gives a single entry per CDR3 protein. The sample carries hundreds of thousands of distinct CDR3 sequences, under 45% recorded once. Sequenced: blood. The receptor set was obtained from a man in his sixties in good health.

The table lists this clonotype with a few counts. The gene calls are TRBV20-1 and TRBJ2-3; 9 bases map to TRBD2. Germline V CDR1 and CDR2: DFQATT, SNEGSKA (reference sequence). Losses at the gene ends were 3 bases for V and 0 bases for J; bases not matched to a gene: 22. The CDR3 consists of 21 residues. CDR3 nucleotide sequence: TGCAGTGCTAGTCCAGGGTTGTGGACTAGCGACATAAATACTAGCACAGATACGCAGTATTTT. Its protein is CSASPGLWTSDINTSTDTQYF.

The rearrangement joins TRBV28 to TRBJ2-3; 16 bases are a match to TRBD2. The CDR3 is made up of 18 amino acids. The J segment lost 5 bases and the V segment lost 5 bases, leaving 10 bases of the junction unmatched. Per the germline V gene, CDR1 is MDHEN and CDR2 is SYDVKM. The CDR3 loop is CASSRPGTSGGAGDTQYF. The DNA of the CDR3 is TGTGCCAGCAGTCGCCCCGGGACTAGCGGGGGGGCAGGAGATACGCAGTATTTT.

The chain links TRBV7-2 to TRBJ2-1, with a weak D call TRBD1 (5 bases). There are 14 residues in the CDR3. Trimming pared 6 bases from V and 3 bases from J, leaving 12 bases between. Per the germline V gene, CDR1 is SGHTA and CDR2 is FQGNSA. In DNA form, the CDR3 reads TGTGCCAGCAGTTCTGGGGCAGTCTACAATGAGCAGTTCTTC. Translation: CASSSGAVYNEQFF.

The chain couples TRBV6-2 or TRBV6-3 to TRBJ1-2; TRBD1 matches 7 bases. Germline assignment: CDR1 MNHEY and CDR2 SVGEGT. J was trimmed by 4 bases and V by 6 bases; bases with no gene match: 8. This CDR3 region has 14 residues. CDR3 sequence: CASRTGTDSYGYTF. The DNA for the CDR3 is TGTGCCAGCAGGACCGGGACAGACAGCTATGGCTACACCTTC.

Turning to this clonotype: Mismatch with germline at one junction end may stem from a read error. V usage is TRBV15 and J usage is TRBJ1-6; no firm D call. This CDR3 contains 15 residues. Germline V gives CDR1 LNHNV, CDR2 YYDKDF (reference sequence). The CDR3 coding sequence is TGTGCCGCCAGTCAGGTGGATCAACAGAATTCACCCCTCCACTTT. Translation: CAASQVDQQNSPLHF.

V gene TRBV5-1 combines with J gene TRBJ2-5, with D possibly TRBD1 on 5 matching bases. CDR1 and CDR2 (germline): SGHRS, YFSETQ. V lost 1 base, J lost 5 bases, and 15 bases lay in between. This CDR3 region has 15 residues. CDR3 nucleotide sequence: TGCGCCAGCAGCTTGTCGCAGGGCCTCGTGGAGACCCAGTACTTC. The encoded protein is CASSLSQGLVETQYF.

The V call is TRBV7-9, the J call TRBJ2-7; unclear D gene. Deletions cut 1 base from V and 2 bases from J, with 6 bases between. The CDR3 totals 13 residues. Germline values: CDR1 SEHNR, CDR2 FQNEAQ (reference sequence). The CDR3 bases are TGTGCCAGCAGCTTAGAAACCCCCTACGAGCAGTACTTC. It specifies CASSLETPYEQYF.

Only a few counts were recorded for this clonotype. The chain uses TRBV20-1 and TRBJ2-1; 9 bases match TRBD2. CDR1 and CDR2 (germline): DFQATT, SNEGSKA (reference sequence). V dropped 6 bases and J dropped 8; count of bases not matched to a gene: 5. This CDR3 contains 12 residues. CDR3 sequence (DNA): TGCAGTGCGAGGGGGACTAGCTATGAGCAGTTCTTC. It translates to CSARGTSYEQFF.

This clonotype is termed medium-sized. The chain couples TRBV7-2 to TRBJ2-1; 8 bases are a match to TRBD2. Germline CDR1 SGHTA, CDR2 FQGNSA. This CDR3 spans 14 amino acids. After removal of 1 base from V and 8 bases from J, the junction contained 4 bases not matched to a gene. Written as DNA, the CDR3 is TGTGCCAGCAGCTTAGTTCTGACTAGCGATGAGCAGTTCTTC. It specifies CASSLVLTSDEQFF. Based on the CDR3 plus reference TRBV7-2 and TRBJ2-1, the full variable domain is GAGVSQSPSNKVTEKGKDVELRCDPISGHTALYWYRQSLGQGLEFLIYFQGNSAPDKSGLPSDRFSAERTGGSVSTLTIQRTQQEDSAVYLCASSLVLTSDEQFFGPGTRLTVL.

The V and J genes are TRBV5-1 and TRBJ1-2; 7 bases match TRBD1. Germline CDR1 reads SGHRS; CDR2 reads YFSETQ. The CDR3 loop spans 17 amino acids. V was clipped by 0 bases and J by 6 bases; unmatched bases: 14. CDR3 sequence reads: CASSLAQRQGKKDGYTF. The CDR3 DNA reads TGCGCCAGCAGCTTGGCCCAAAGACAGGGAAAGAAGGATGGCTACACCTTC.

The chain joins TRBV4-3 to TRBJ2-3; D is unresolved. The V end was cut by 1 base, the J end by 2 bases, with 10 bases between. Germline loops: CDR1 LGHNA, CDR2 YSLEER. The CDR3 has 15 residues. The CDR3 coding sequence is TGCGCCAGCAGCCAAGGCTTAGGGAACACAGATACGCAGTATTTT. This encodes CASSQGLGNTDTQYF.

This clonotype was seen just once. This rearrangement joins TRBV7-2 to TRBJ2-3, with a weak D call TRBD2 (6 bases). The CDR3 is 14 residues long. The V gene's germline CDR1 is SGHTA and CDR2 FQGNSA. V dropped 5 bases and J dropped 2 bases, with 11 bases sitting between them. CDR3 in DNA: TGTGCCAGCAGCCCAACTAGCACCACAGATACGCAGTATTTT. Translated: CASSPTSTTDTQYF.

The rearrangement joins TRBV13 to TRBJ1-1; 10 bases match TRBD1. Germline V lookup: CDR1 PRHDT, CDR2 FYEKMQ (reference sequence). The V and J ends lost 3 bases and 0 bases, in that order; junction bases with no gene match: 7. The CDR3 is made up of 17 amino acids. For the CDR3, the DNA is TGTGCCAGCAGCTTGGACAGGGGGGGGAACATGAACACTGAAGCTTTCTTT. As protein: CASSLDRGGNMNTEAFF.

This clonotype was seen a few times. The chain has TRBV7-2 and TRBJ2-5, with TRBD2 as a possible D gene (6 bases). The germline gives CDR1 SGHTA, CDR2 FQGNSA. Trimming shortened V by 1 base and J by 7 bases, and 16 bases separated the two germline ends. This CDR3 has 15 residues. CDR3 DNA sequence: TGTGCCAGCAGCTTAGGGTCCGGAGGGAAGGGGACCCAGTACTTC. This gives the protein CASSLGSGGKGTQYF.

This chain uses TRBV7-9 with TRBJ2-7; D is ambiguous. Trimming cost V 3 bases and J 0 bases, with 9 bases left between them. The CDR3 sequence is 14 residues long. Germline CDR1 is SEHNR and CDR2 is FQNEAQ (reference sequence). CDR3 nucleotide sequence: TGTGCCAGCAGCTTCCAAGGACCCTCCTACGAGCAGTACTTC. Its protein is CASSFQGPSYEQYF.

V is TRBV6-4 and J is TRBJ2-7, with D hard to call. V was pared by 5 bases and J by 1 base, with 15 bases between. The germline V gene encodes CDR1 MRHNA and CDR2 SNTAGT. The CDR3 spans 15 residues. The CDR3 sequence: CASSNGNPGSYEQYF. The CDR3 DNA sequence: TGTGCCAGCAGTAATGGTAATCCTGGGTCCTACGAGCAGTACTTC.

The chain carries TRBV21-1 and TRBJ2-1; the table gives TRBD1 as D, unverified against the DNA. TRBV21-1 represents a pseudogene. CDR3 length: 12 residues. CDR3 region: CASSRTLVKQFF. CDR3 DNA sequence: TGTGCCAGCAGCCGGACATTGGTAAAGCAGTTCTTC.

The chain couples TRBV6-2 or TRBV6-3 to TRBJ1-2, with D possibly matching TRBD1 (5 bases). Trimming removed 5 bases from V and 3 bases from J, with 19 bases in between. The CDR3 extends over 16 amino acids. The germline V gene encodes CDR1 MNHEY and CDR2 SVGEGT. This chain's CDR3 is CASSSMKGNLDYGYTF. The CDR3 DNA reads TGTGCCAGCAGTAGCATGAAGGGGAATTTAGACTATGGCTACACCTTC.